These 13 T cell receptor beta chains came from one sample sequenced in a study of T cell repertoires in cytomegalovirus infection. TCRdb reprocessed the reads via MiXCR and lists one record per CDR3 protein. Of some 800,000 distinct CDR3 sequences in the sample, 32% were seen once. The antigens of these receptors remain unknown. The input for sequencing was cultured CD8+ T cells from PBMCs, taken from culture after CMV antigen stimulation. These receptors all come from a human donor in good health (CMV status not recorded). Some clones in this sample may be carry-over from other donors' samples.

The chain combines TRBV29-1 with TRBJ2-1, with D possibly matching TRBD1 (6 bases). There are 11 residues in the CDR3. The V gene's germline CDR1 is SQVTM and CDR2 ANQGSEA. With 7 bases removed from V and 5 bases from J, the gap between germline ends came to 9 bases. CDR3 amino acids: CSAGQNNEQFF. The CDR3 DNA is TGCAGCGCTGGACAGAACAATGAGCAGTTCTTC.

This clonotype was seen at least ten times. The rearrangement uses TRBV7-9 and TRBJ2-5; 13 nucleotides agree with TRBD2. The CDR3 sequence is 16 residues long. Trimming cost V 3 bases and J 2 bases; bases outside gene matches: 3. Germline V lookup: CDR1 SEHNR, CDR2 FQNEAQ (reference sequence). In DNA form, the CDR3 reads TGTGCCAGCAGCTTCTGGACTAGCGGGGGTCAAGAGACCCAGTACTTC. The encoded protein is CASSFWTSGGQETQYF.

The chain employs TRBV4-1 and TRBJ2-3, with a weak D call TRBD2 (5 bases). Deletions cut 3 bases from V and 6 bases from J, with 10 bases between. The CDR3 runs 13 residues. Germline V gene lookup returns CDR1 MGHRA and CDR2 YSYEKL. The CDR3 here is CASSHLEGDTQYF. The CDR3 DNA is TGCGCCAGCAGCCATCTAGAGGGCGATACGCAGTATTTT.

The J gene is TRBJ1-5, the V gene TRBV15; D call uncertain. The CDR3 runs 17 residues. Germline-derived CDR1 and CDR2 are LNHNV and YYDKDF (reference sequence). The V and J ends lost 0 bases and 0 bases respectively, with 12 bases between them. CDR3 sequence reads: CATSRDKAVYSNQPQHF. As DNA, the CDR3 is TGTGCCACCAGCAGAGATAAGGCCGTCTATAGCAATCAGCCCCAGCATTTT.

This clonotype was counted only a few times. The CDR3 nucleotides read TGTGCCAGCAGTTACCCCATCCAGGGGACTGGGGCCAACGTCCTGACTTTC. Residues: CASSYPIQGTGANVLTF. This rearrangement joins TRBV6-5 to TRBJ2-6; possible D gene TRBD1, 6 bases. This CDR3 has 17 residues. Germline V gene sequence: CDR1 MNHEY, CDR2 SVGAGI. Between the trimmed V and J ends, which lost 2 bases and 2 bases, there was a span of 13 bases.

This clonotype has only a few counts. The chain carries TRBV19 and TRBJ1-5, with D perhaps matching TRBD1 (6 bases). V dropped 6 bases and J dropped 7 bases, with 16 bases sitting between them. This CDR3 contains 14 residues. Germline V gene lookup returns CDR1 LNHDA and CDR2 SQIVND (reference sequence). The CDR3 DNA follows: TGTGCCAGTAGCTACGGGGGCTTCGGCCAGCCCCAGCATTTT. Amino acid sequence: CASSYGGFGQPQHF.

Only a few counts were recorded for this clonotype. The chain combines TRBV11-2 with TRBJ2-2, with 10 bases that match TRBD1. The CDR3 has 17 amino acids. Germline-derived CDR1 and CDR2 are SGHAT and FQNNGV. V shed 4 bases, J shed 1 base, and the junction held 6 bases outside the gene matches. CDR3 sequence: CASSWPRDRGNTGELFF. CDR3 coding DNA: TGTGCCAGCAGCTGGCCCCGGGACAGGGGGAACACCGGGGAGCTGTTTTTT. Filled out from reference TRBV11-2 and TRBJ2-2, the complete variable domain reads EAGVAQSPRYKIIEKRQSVAFWCNPISGHATLYWYQQILGQGPKLLIQFQNNGVVDDSQLPKDRFSAERLKGVDSTLKIQPAKLEDSAVYLCASSWPRDRGNTGELFFGEGSRLTVL.

The rearrangement links TRBV24-1 to TRBJ1-5, with 7 bases fitting TRBD1. V lost 7 bases, J lost 3 bases, and 5 bases stayed unmatched. Germline V gene data show CDR1 as KGHDR and CDR2 as SFDVKD. The CDR3 covers 14 residues. CDR3 sequence reads: CATRGGGTNQPQHF. The CDR3 nucleotides are TGTGCCACCAGGGGAGGGGGCACCAATCAGCCCCAGCATTTT.

The rearrangement links TRBV2 to TRBJ2-7; possible D gene TRBD1, 6 bases. In germline, CDR1 is SNHLY, CDR2 FYNNEI. Deletions cut 6 bases from V and 5 bases from J, with 17 bases between. The CDR3 has 14 residues. The CDR3 nucleotides are TGTGCCAGCAGACTCTGGGCAGGGGTGGACGAGCAGTACGTC. It codes for CASRLWAGVDEQYV.

The chain joins TRBV5-1 to TRBJ2-5; 8 bases map to TRBD1. The J segment lost 1 base and the V segment lost 10 bases, leaving 12 bases of the junction unmatched. Germline V CDR1 and CDR2: SGHRS, YFSETQ. The CDR3 spans 15 residues. CDR3 coding DNA: TGCGCCTCAGCCTCTAGGGACAGGCCCCAAGAGACCCAGTACTTC. Protein sequence: CASASRDRPQETQYF. Full variable domain (outside the CDR3, taken from reference TRBV5-1 and TRBJ2-5): KAGVTQTPRYLIKTRGQQVTLSCSPISGHRSVSWYQQTPGQGLQFLFEYFSETQRNKGNFPGRFSGRQFSNSRSEMNVSTLELGDSALYLCASASRDRPQETQYFGPGTRLLVL.

The chain couples TRBV7-6 to TRBJ1-2, with 8 positions matching TRBD1. The germline CDR1 and CDR2 sequences are SGHVS and FNYEAQ. V shed 2 bases, J shed 5 bases, and the junction held 22 bases outside the gene matches. This CDR3 is 20 amino acids long. The CDR3 is CASSLKVPRRQGPAGYGYTF. CDR3 sequence (DNA): TGTGCCAGCAGCTTAAAAGTTCCGAGGCGACAGGGGCCGGCCGGTTATGGCTACACCTTC.

This clonotype has more than one count but fewer than ten. The chain links TRBV25-1 to TRBJ1-1; maybe TRBD1 (6 bases). Germline CDR1 and CDR2: MGHDK and SYGVNS. Trimming stripped 8 bases from V and 4 bases from J, with 23 bases between. The CDR3 consists of 16 residues. CDR3 residues: CASYPTNLQGGTEAFF. The CDR3 DNA reads as TGTGCCAGCTATCCCACAAATCTACAGGGCGGCACTGAAGCTTTCTTT.

Note on this clonotype: The junction and the germline gene differ at one end; a read error may be behind it. The chain is built from TRBV27 and TRBJ1-1; D unclear. This CDR3 contains 15 residues. The germline gives CDR1 MNHEY, CDR2 SMNVEV (reference sequence). The CDR3 loop reads CATSPIGVYATEAFF. For the CDR3, the DNA is TGTGCCACCAGTCCAATCGGGGTGTATGCTACTGAAGCTTTCTTT.